The 7 T cell receptor beta chains below all came from one sample that was sequenced in a study of blood T cell repertoires in COVID-19. Sequencing was performed with immunoSEQ multiplex PCR; in TCRdb, only in-frame clones are kept and a portion is missing. The sample has approximately 240,000 clones, about 85% seen once. The sample was peripheral blood. Receptors were obtained from a woman older than 75 with active or convalescent COVID-19.

The chain uses TRBV9 and TRBJ1-2, with a possible D match to TRBD1 (5 bases). The CDR3 loop spans 14 amino acids. Germline V gene sequence: CDR1 SGDLS, CDR2 YYNGEE. V lost 1 base to trimming and J lost 3 bases, with 10 bases between them. CDR3 sequence reads: CASSVRTGDYGYTF. The DNA of the CDR3 is TGTGCCAGCAGCGTACGAACAGGAGACTATGGCTACACCTTC.

J is TRBJ2-7 and V is TRBV7-2; unclear D gene. Trimming left V 0 bases short and J 5 bases short, with 11 bases between. This CDR3 comprises 14 residues. The germline V gene has CDR1 SGHTA and CDR2 FQGNSA. Here the CDR3 DNA reads TGTGCCAGCAGCTTAGCGAGCTCGGTCCACGAGCAGTACTTC. It translates to CASSLASSVHEQYF.

CDR3 nucleotide sequence: TGTGCCATCGGGACTAGCGGGGGGAACAATGAGCAGTTCTTC. Residues: CAIGTSGGNNEQFF. V and J are TRBV10-3 and TRBJ2-1, with 15 nucleotides matching TRBD2. This CDR3 comprises 14 residues. Germline lookup yields CDR1 ENHRY and CDR2 SYGVKD. J gave up 5 bases and V 8 bases, and 1 base lay outside the gene matches.

A single count supports this clone. This chain links TRBV6-5 with TRBJ1-2, with TRBD1 matching over 8 bases. Trimming at V came to 6 bases and at J to 2 bases, leaving 2 bases not matched to a gene. Germline V gene data show CDR1 as MNHEY and CDR2 as SVGAGI. The CDR3 loop spans 13 amino acids. The CDR3: CASRGDRNYGYTF. The CDR3 DNA reads as TGTGCCAGCAGAGGGGACAGGAACTATGGCTACACCTTC.

The chain couples TRBV10-3 to TRBJ2-7; 11 bases are shared with TRBD2. Trimming cost V 7 bases and J 2 bases; bases outside gene matches: 16. Germline-derived CDR1 and CDR2 are ENHRY and SYGVKD. CDR3 length: 18 residues. The CDR3 is CAITRAPLLAGETYEQYF. As DNA, the CDR3 is TGTGCCATCACTAGGGCCCCACTACTAGCGGGAGAGACCTACGAGCAGTACTTC.

The chain links TRBV9 to TRBJ2-1; 9 nucleotides agree with TRBD2. Trimming took 3 bases from V and 3 from J; bases not matched to a gene: 1. The CDR3 contains 14 residues. Germline values: CDR1 SGDLS, CDR2 YYNGEE. The CDR3, as DNA: TGTGCCAGCAGCGGACTAGCGGTCTACAATGAGCAGTTCTTC. This codes for CASSGLAVYNEQFF.

The chain has TRBV28 and TRBJ1-5; D gene uncertain. The CDR3 runs to 11 residues. CDR1 and CDR2 (germline): MDHEN, SYDVKM. Trimming took off 5 bases at V and 6 bases at J, with 5 bases between the two ends. In DNA, the CDR3 is TGTGCCAGCAGTGAGGCTCAGCCCCAGCATTTT. This gives the protein CASSEAQPQHF.